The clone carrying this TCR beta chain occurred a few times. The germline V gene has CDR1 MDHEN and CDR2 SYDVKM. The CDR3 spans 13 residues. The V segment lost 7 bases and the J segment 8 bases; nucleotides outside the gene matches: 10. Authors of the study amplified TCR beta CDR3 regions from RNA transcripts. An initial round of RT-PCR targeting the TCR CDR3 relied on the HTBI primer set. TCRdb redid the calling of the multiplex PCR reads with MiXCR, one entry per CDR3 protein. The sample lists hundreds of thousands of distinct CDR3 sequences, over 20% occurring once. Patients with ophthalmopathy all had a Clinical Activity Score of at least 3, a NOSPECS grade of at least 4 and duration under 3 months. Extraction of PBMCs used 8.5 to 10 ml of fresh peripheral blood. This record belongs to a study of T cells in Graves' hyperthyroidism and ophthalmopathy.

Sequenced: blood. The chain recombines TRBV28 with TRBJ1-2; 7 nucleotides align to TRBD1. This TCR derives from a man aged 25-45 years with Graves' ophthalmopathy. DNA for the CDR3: TGTGCCAGCACACTCAGACAGGGCCAAGGCTACACCTTC. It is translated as CASTLRQGQGYTF.